This T cell receptor (beta chain) was recovered during a study of Ad26.COV2.S vaccination and SARS-CoV-2 variants. Points from the study as a whole: CD8+ and CD4+ T cells specific for spike reportedly responded with substantial breadth after vaccination.

Data came from immunoSEQ multiplex PCR; TCRdb stores just in-frame clones and leaves some out. Of 300,000 to 350,000 clones listed, about 87% are singletons. The treatment here: over 15 received Ad26.COV2.S at low or high dose, single or two shots; about 5 received placebo; per-sample allocation not given. After the first vaccine or placebo injection, samples were drawn on day 63. As regards this clone: No antigen is known for it.

Per germline, CDR1 MNHEY and CDR2 SVGEGT. With 2 bases removed from V and 5 bases from J, the gap between germline ends came to 4 bases. The CDR3 is 12 amino acids. This TCR came from a person aged 18-65 years who received the Ad26.COV2.S COVID-19 vaccine or a placebo. The V and J genes are TRBV6-2 or TRBV6-3 and TRBJ1-5; no clear D. The sample here was peripheral blood, taken in a trial of Ad26.COV2.S vaccine versus placebo. DNA for the CDR3: TGTGCCAGCAGTTACCGCTATCAGCCCCAGCATTTT. Protein: CASSYRYQPQHF.